Each of the 2 T cell receptor beta chains below was sequenced from the same sample in a study of T cells in Graves' hyperthyroidism and ophthalmopathy. RNA transcripts were the template for amplifying TCR beta CDR3 regions. In the first-round RT-PCR of the TCR CDR3, the HTBI primer set was used. TCRdb re-derived calls from the multiplex PCR reads in MiXCR, one entry per CDR3 protein. Of roughly 420,000 distinct CDR3 sequences in the sample, 15% to 19% were seen once. Material for sequencing was blood. All receptors derive from a woman aged 18-29 years with Graves' hyperthyroidism.

This clonotype was recorded at least ten times. The chain links TRBV4-1 to TRBJ2-7; 9 bases are shared with TRBD1. The ends lost 1 base at V and 7 bases at J; junction bases unmatched: 5. Germline CDR1 reads MGHRA; CDR2 reads YSYEKL. The CDR3 runs 14 residues. The chain's CDR3 is CASSQARQGGEQYF. The CDR3 DNA reads TGCGCCAGCAGCCAAGCCCGACAGGGGGGAGAGCAGTACTTC.

This clonotype has at least ten counts. The V gene is TRBV24-1, the J gene TRBJ2-1, with TRBD2 matching 15 bases. CDR1 KGHDR and CDR2 SFDVKD come from the germline V gene. Trimming at V came to 9 bases and at J to 6 bases, leaving 8 bases not matched to a gene. The CDR3 sequence is 16 residues long. The CDR3 is CATHPGLAGGVNEQFF. CDR3 bases: TGTGCCACCCACCCGGGACTAGCGGGAGGAGTCAATGAGCAGTTCTTC.